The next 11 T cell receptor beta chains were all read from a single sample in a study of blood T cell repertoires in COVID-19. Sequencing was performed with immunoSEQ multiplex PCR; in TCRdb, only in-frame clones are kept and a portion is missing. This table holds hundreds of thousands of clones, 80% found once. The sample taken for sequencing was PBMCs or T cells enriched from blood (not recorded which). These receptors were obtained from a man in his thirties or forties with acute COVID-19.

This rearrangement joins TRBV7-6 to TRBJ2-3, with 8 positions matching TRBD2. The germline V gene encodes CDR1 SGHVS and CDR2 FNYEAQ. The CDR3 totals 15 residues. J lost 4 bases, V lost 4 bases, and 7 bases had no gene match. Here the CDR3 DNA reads TGTGCCAGCAGCTGGGTATCGGGGGGGTCAGATACGCAGTATTTT. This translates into CASSWVSGGSDTQYF.

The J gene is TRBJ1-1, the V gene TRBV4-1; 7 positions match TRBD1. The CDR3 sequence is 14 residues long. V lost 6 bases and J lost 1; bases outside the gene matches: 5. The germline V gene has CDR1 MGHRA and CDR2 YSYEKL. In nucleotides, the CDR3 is TGCGCCAGCAGGCTAGGGGGCGGGAACACTGAAGCTTTCTTT. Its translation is CASRLGGGNTEAFF.

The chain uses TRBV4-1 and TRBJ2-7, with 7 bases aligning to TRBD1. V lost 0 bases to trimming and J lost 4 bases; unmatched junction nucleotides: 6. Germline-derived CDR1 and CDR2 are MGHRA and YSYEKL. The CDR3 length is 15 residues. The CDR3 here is CASSQDYNRGYEQYF. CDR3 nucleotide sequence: TGCGCCAGCAGCCAAGACTACAACAGGGGATACGAGCAGTACTTC.

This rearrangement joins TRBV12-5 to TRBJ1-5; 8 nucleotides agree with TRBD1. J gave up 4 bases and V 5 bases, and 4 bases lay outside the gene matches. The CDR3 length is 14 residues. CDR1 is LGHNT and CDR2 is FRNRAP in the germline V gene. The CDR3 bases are TGTGCTAGTGGTACCGGACAGGGTAATCAGCCCCAGCATTTT. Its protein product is CASGTGQGNQPQHF.

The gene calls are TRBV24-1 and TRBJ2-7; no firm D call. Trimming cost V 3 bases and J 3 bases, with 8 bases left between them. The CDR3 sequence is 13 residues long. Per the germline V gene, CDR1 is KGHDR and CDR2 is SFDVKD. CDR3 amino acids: CATSDGPLYEQYF. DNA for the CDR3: TGTGCCACCAGTGATGGGCCCCTCTACGAGCAGTACTTC.

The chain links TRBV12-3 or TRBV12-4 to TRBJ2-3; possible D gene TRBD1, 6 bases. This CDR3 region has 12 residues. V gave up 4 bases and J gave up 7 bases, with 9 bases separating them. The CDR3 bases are TGTGCCAGCAGTTCCGGGACAAATACGCAGTATTTT. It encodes CASSSGTNTQYF.

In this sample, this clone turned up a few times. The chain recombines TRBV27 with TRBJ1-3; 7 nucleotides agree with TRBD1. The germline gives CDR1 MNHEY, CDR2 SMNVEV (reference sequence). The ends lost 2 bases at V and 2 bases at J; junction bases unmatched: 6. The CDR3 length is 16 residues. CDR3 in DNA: TGTGCCAGCAGTTTAAAGGGACAGATAGCTGGAAACACCATATATTTT. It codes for CASSLKGQIAGNTIYF.

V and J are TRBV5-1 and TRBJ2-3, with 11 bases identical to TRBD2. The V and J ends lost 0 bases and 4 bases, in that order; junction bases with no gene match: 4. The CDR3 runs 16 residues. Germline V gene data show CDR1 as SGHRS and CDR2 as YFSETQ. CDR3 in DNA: TGCGCCAGCAGCTTGGTTGTTAGCGGGGGGGCAGATACGCAGTATTTT. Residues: CASSLVVSGGADTQYF.

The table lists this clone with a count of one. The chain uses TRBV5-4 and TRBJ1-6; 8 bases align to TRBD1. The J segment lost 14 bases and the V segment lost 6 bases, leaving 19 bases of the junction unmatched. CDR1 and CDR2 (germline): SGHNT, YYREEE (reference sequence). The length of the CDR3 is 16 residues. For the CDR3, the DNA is TGTGCCAGCAAGGACGTGGGCGCAGGGGGCCGGGGGTCCCTCCACTTT. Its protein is CASKDVGAGGRGSLHF.

The CDR3 loop is CASSSTSAASTDTQYF. The DNA of the CDR3 is TGTGCCAGCAGCTCAACTAGCGCCGCTAGCACAGATACGCAGTATTTT. This chain links TRBV7-3 with TRBJ2-3; 7 bases fit TRBD2. This CDR3 spans 16 amino acids. The J segment lost 0 bases and the V segment lost 4 bases, leaving 7 bases of the junction unmatched. CDR1 SGHTA and CDR2 FQGTGA come from the germline V gene.

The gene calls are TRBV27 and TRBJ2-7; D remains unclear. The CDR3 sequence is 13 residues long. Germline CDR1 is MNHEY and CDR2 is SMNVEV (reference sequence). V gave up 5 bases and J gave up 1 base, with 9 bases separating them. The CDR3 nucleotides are TGTGCCAGCAGTCTCCACGGTTCCTACGAGCAGTACTTC. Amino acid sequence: CASSLHGSYEQYF.